A selection of T cell receptor beta chains follows, all from one sample in a study of CD8+CD57+ T cells in acquired aplastic anemia. TCRdb ran MiXCR on the reads and lists one entry per CDR3 protein. The profile shows about 220,000 distinct CDR3 sequences, around 32% of them singletons. Source material: sorted CD4+, CD8+, or CD8+CD57+ T cells (not recorded which) from PBMCs. The receptors shown here come from a human donor in good health, serving as a control. The CDR3 runs from the conserved cysteine through the conserved F or W. Each record gives: V gene, D gene, clone size, J gene, CDR3 protein, CDR3 DNA. A D gene is named only where the DNA matches it firmly. The size of a clone is reported for some rows only, either as once, few or many, or as a class for expanded clones.

v_call: TRBV20-1; d_call: -; clone_size: many; j_call: TRBJ1-6; cdr3_aa: CSARDGGSNSPLHF; cdr3_nt: TGCAGTGCTAGAGATGGTGGGAGTAATTCACCCCTCCACTTT
v_call: TRBV4-3; d_call: -; clone_size: many; j_call: TRBJ1-6; cdr3_aa: CASSQDLLPGDNSPLHF; cdr3_nt: TGCGCCAGCAGCCAAGATCTCCTACCAGGGGATAATTCACCCCTCCACTTT
v_call: TRBV24-1; d_call: -; clone_size: many; j_call: TRBJ2-7; cdr3_aa: CATSDSWGGNYEQYF; cdr3_nt: TGTGCCACCAGTGACAGTTGGGGCGGTAACTACGAGCAGTACTTC
v_call: TRBV6-5; d_call: -; clone_size: few; j_call: TRBJ1-1; cdr3_aa: CASSYLRGLSEAFF; cdr3_nt: TGTGCCAGCAGTTACTTACGAGGGTTAAGCGAAGCTTTCTTT
v_call: TRBV4-2; d_call: -; clone_size: few; j_call: TRBJ1-5; cdr3_aa: CASSASGTSPLNQPQHF; cdr3_nt: TGTGCCAGCAGCGCTAGCGGGACCTCTCCACTAAATCAGCCCCAGCATTTT
v_call: TRBV5-6; d_call: -; clone_size: few; j_call: TRBJ1-5; cdr3_aa: CASSLGYGVQPQHF; cdr3_nt: TGTGCCAGCAGCTTGGGTTATGGGGTTCAGCCCCAGCATTTT
v_call: TRBV20-1; d_call: -; clone_size: many; j_call: TRBJ1-2; cdr3_aa: CSALDGDYGYTF; cdr3_nt: TGCAGTGCGTTAGACGGCGACTATGGCTACACCTTC
v_call: TRBV6-2/TRBV6-3; d_call: TRBD2; clone_size: -; j_call: TRBJ2-3; cdr3_aa: CASSYSKGRLGAGDTDTQYF; cdr3_nt: TGTGCCAGCAGTTACTCGAAAGGTAGACTAGGAGCGGGGGACACAGATACGCAGTATTTT
v_call: TRBV7-8; d_call: TRBD1; clone_size: -; j_call: TRBJ2-2; cdr3_aa: CASSSSRTGFVGELFF; cdr3_nt: TGTGCCAGCAGCTCCTCGAGGACAGGGTTTGTCGGGGAGCTGTTTTTT
v_call: TRBV5-5; d_call: -; clone_size: many; j_call: TRBJ1-6; cdr3_aa: CASSPNTNNSPLHF; cdr3_nt: TGTGCCAGCAGCCCCAACACGAATAATTCACCCCTCCACTTT
v_call: TRBV2; d_call: -; clone_size: -; j_call: TRBJ2-7; cdr3_aa: CASRGLLVGSYEQYF; cdr3_nt: TGTGCCAGCAGGGGACTTCTAGTAGGGTCCTACGAGCAGTACTTC
v_call: TRBV6-5; d_call: -; clone_size: -; j_call: TRBJ2-1; cdr3_aa: CASSYTPQNWQFF; cdr3_nt: TGTGCCAGCAGTTACACCCCACAGAACTGGCAGTTCTTC
v_call: TRBV12-3/TRBV12-4; d_call: TRBD1; clone_size: few; j_call: TRBJ1-1; cdr3_aa: CASSRSDRGRSTEAFF; cdr3_nt: TGTGCCAGCAGCCGCTCGGACAGGGGGCGGAGCACTGAAGCTTTCTTT
v_call: TRBV10-3; d_call: TRBD1; clone_size: -; j_call: TRBJ2-7; cdr3_aa: CAISENGQGDEQYF; cdr3_nt: TGTGCCATCAGTGAGAACGGACAGGGGGACGAGCAGTACTTC
v_call: TRBV25-1; d_call: -; clone_size: -; j_call: TRBJ2-3; cdr3_aa: CASSEEIADTQYF; cdr3_nt: TGTGCCAGCAGCGAGGAGATTGCAGATACGCAGTATTTT
v_call: TRBV5-1; d_call: -; clone_size: many; j_call: TRBJ2-7; cdr3_aa: CASSLVGARNGEQYF; cdr3_nt: TGCGCCAGCAGCTTGGTCGGGGCAAGGAATGGTGAGCAGTACTTC
v_call: TRBV19; d_call: -; clone_size: many; j_call: TRBJ1-3; cdr3_aa: CASSTRRIGNTIYF; cdr3_nt: TGTGCCAGTAGTACCAGGAGAATTGGAAACACCATATATTTT